A single T cell receptor beta chain is shown here with its context. Antigen specificity is unknown. Assay: immunoSEQ multiplex PCR; the TCRdb copy retains only in-frame clones and omits some. The sample shows 130,000 or so clones, about 90% of them seen only once. These data are taken from a study of cytomegalovirus exposure and HLA in healthy donors. The study, taken as a whole, reports: The tendency of first-cohort TCR clusters to co-occur in the 120 or so validation repertoires was identified by a subsequent analysis. Associated with cytomegalovirus, according to the listing, were 150 to 200 TCR beta chains.

Looked up from germline, CDR1 is SGHNT and CDR2 is YENEEA. V lost 3 bases and J lost 6, with 15 bases in between. CDR3 size: 14 residues. The chain joins TRBV11-3 to TRBJ2-7, with D perhaps matching TRBD2 (6 bases). The receptor's source is a young woman in good health and CMV-seronegative. Sequencing was carried out using PBMCs. CDR3 bases: TGTGCCAGCAGCTTTCCTAGCGTGACCTTCGAGCAGTACTTC. Translation: CASSFPSVTFEQYF.